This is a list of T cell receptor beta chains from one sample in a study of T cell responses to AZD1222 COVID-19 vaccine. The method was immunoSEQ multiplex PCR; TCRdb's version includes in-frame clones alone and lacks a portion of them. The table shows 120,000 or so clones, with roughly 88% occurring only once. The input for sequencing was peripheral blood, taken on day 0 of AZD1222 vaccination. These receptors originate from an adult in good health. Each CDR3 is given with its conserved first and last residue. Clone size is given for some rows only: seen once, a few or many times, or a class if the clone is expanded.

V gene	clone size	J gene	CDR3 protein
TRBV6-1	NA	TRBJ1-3	CASSDPTAGNTIYF
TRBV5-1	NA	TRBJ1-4	CASSFAGQGDEKLFF
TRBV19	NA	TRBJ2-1	CASSNYYNEQFF
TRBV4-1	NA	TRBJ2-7	CASSFISGTGGAYEQYF
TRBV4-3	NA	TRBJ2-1	CASSQGLAEWDEQFF
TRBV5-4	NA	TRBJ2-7	CASSWGPGRGGLYEQYF
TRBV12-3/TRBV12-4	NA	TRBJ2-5	CASSFEETQYF
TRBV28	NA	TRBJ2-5	CASSSLGQGKETQYF
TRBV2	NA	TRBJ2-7	CASSSGTGRGYEQYF
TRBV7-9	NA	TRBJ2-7	CASSLGQGSSYEQYF
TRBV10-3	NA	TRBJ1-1	CAGGQGATEAFF
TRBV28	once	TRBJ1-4	CASTGRDEKLFF
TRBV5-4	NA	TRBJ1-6	CASSGGPGTGGGSPLHF
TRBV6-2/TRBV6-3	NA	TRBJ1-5	CASSIRDRARQPQHF
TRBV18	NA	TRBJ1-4	CASSPRDPKGEKLFF
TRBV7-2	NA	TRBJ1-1	CASSLGSVGGRLNTEAFF
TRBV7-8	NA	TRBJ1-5	CASSLSAVNQPQHF
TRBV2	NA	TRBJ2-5	CASSEEGAARETQYF
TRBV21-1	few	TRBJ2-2	CASSKWKAGRPPDTGELFF
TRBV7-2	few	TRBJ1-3	CASSPNSGNTIYF
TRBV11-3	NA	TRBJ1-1	CASSLDSGDTEAFF
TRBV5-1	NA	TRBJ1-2	CASSLELGGNYGYTF
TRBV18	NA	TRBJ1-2	CASSPGQGLVYGYTF
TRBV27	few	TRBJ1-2	CASSLKPGADYGYTF
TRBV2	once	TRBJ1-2	CASTPPGGAIGTF
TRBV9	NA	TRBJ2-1	CASSPRGQGRVDEQFF
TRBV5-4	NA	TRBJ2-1	CASSFLAGTGINEQFF
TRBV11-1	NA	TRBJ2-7	CASSVFPGLSYEQYF
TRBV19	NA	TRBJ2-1	CATNEGALSYDEQFF
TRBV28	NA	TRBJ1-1	CASTSGENRVGAFF
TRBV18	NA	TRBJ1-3	CASSSYSGNTIYF
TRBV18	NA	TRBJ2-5	CASSRTVTPWVEETQYF
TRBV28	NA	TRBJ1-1	CASSPQWIMNTEAFF
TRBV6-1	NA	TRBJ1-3	CASSEVDQDSGNTIYF
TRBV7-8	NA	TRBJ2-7	CASSLEGLAGVTSSYEQYF
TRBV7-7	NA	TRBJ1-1	CASSLDENTEAFF
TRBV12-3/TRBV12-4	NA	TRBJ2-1	CASSGTYNEQFF
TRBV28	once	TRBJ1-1	CASSRRVTEAFF
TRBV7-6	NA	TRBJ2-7	CASSLAAAGTGTYEQYF